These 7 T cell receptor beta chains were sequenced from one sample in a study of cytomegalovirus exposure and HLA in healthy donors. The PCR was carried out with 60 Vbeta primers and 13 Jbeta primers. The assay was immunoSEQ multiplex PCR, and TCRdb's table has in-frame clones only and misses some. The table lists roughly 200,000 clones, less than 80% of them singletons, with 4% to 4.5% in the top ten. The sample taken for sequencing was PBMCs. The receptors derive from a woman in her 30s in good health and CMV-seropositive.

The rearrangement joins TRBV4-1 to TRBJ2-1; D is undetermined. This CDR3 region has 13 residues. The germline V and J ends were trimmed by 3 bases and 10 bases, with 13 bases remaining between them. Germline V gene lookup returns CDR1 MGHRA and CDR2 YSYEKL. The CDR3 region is CASSHLTLEEQFF. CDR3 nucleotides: TGCGCCAGCAGCCATCTAACGCTGGAGGAGCAGTTCTTC.

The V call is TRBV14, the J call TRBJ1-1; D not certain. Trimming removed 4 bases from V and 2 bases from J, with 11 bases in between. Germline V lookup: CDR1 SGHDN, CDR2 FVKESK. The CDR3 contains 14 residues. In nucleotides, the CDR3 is TGTGCCAGCAGCCCGTACTCACGAAACACTGAAGCTTTCTTT. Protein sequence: CASSPYSRNTEAFF. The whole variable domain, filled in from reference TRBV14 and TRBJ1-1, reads EAGVTQFPSHSVIEKGQTVTLRCDPISGHDNLYWYRRVMGKEIKFLLHFVKESKQDESGMPNNRFLAERTGGTYSTLKVQPAELEDSGVYFCASSPYSRNTEAFFGQGTRLTVV.

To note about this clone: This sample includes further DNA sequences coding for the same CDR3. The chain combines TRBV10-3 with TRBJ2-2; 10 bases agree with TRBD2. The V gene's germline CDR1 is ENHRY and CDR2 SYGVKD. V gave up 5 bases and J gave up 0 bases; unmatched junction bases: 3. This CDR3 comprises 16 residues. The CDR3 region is CAISRTSGTNTGELFF. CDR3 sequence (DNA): TGTGCCATCAGTCGGACTAGCGGCACGAACACCGGGGAGCTGTTTTTT.

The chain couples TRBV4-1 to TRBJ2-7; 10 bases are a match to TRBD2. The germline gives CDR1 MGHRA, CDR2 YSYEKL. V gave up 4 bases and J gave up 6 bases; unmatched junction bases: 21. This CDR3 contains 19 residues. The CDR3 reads CASSRSAPSGSARRGEQYF. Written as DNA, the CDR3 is TGCGCCAGCAGCCGAAGTGCTCCTAGCGGGAGCGCTCGGAGGGGCGAGCAGTACTTC.

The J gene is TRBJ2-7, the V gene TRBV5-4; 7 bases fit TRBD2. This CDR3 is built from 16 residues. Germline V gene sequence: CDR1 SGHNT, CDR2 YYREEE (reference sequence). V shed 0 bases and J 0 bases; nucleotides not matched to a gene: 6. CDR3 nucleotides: TGTGCCAGCAGCTTGGCCCAGGCTAGCGGCTCCTACGAGCAGTACTTC. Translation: CASSLAQASGSYEQYF.

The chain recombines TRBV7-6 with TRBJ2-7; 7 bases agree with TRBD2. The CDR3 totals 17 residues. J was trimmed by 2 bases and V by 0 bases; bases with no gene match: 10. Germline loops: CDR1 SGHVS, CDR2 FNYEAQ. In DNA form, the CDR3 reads TGTGCCAGCAGCTTAGCCGTCCGCGGGAGAAAAACCTACGAGCAGTACTTC. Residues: CASSLAVRGRKTYEQYF.

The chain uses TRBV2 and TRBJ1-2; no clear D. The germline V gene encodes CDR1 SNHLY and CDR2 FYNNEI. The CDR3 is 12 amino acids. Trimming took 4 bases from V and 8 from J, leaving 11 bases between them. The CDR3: CASSGTGGGYTF. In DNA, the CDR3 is TGTGCCAGCAGTGGGACCGGCGGGGGCTACACCTTC.